Given below is one T cell receptor beta chain in context. The antigen is not known. The ends lost 5 bases at V and 3 bases at J; junction bases unmatched: 10. Per the germline V gene, CDR1 is MDHEN and CDR2 is SYDVKM. There are 16 residues in the CDR3. This entry comes from a study of blood T cells in healthy people across ages. Overall study results and limits: Expanded clonotype changes were possibly confounded by unknown donor CMV status.

For the second PCR, which ran for 7 to 11 cycles, a sample-barcoded 5' primer and a J-beta primer mix were used. The authors tagged each cDNA molecule using a template-switch adaptor with 12 random nucleotides. TCRdb recomputed calls from the 5' RACE reads with MiXCR, one row per CDR3 protein. The sample has 1.5 million to 2 million distinct CDR3 sequences; about 31% are singletons. Per sample, extraction of total RNA gave at least 5.5 micrograms in every case. Sequencing input: blood. The clonotype comes from a woman in her twenties or thirties in good health. The V and J genes are TRBV28 and TRBJ1-2; 9 nucleotides agree with TRBD1. The CDR3 sequence: CASSPKVGQGYYGYTF. CDR3 sequence (DNA): TGTGCCAGCAGTCCCAAAGTTGGACAGGGGTACTATGGCTACACCTTC.